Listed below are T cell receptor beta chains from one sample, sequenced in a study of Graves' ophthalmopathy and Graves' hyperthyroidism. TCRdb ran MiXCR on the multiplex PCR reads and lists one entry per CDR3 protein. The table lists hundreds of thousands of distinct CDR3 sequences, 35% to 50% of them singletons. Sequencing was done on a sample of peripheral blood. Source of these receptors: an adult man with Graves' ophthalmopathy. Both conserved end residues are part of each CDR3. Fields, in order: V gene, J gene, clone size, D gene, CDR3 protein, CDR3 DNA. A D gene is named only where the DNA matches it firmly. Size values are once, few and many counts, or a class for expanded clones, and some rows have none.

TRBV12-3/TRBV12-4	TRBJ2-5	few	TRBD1	CASSFFRVWTGGETQYF	TGTGCCAGCAGTTTTTTCAGGGTCTGGACAGGGGGCGAGACCCAGTACTTC
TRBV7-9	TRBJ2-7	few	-	CASSLPGVSYEQYF	TGTGCCAGCAGCTTGCCAGGGGTCTCCTACGAGCAGTACTTC
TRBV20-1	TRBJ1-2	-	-	CSARDADRGSANYSYTF	TGCAGTGCTCGAGATGCGGACAGAGGTAGCGCTAACTATAGCTACACCTTC
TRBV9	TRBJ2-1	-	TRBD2	CASSVGLAGFPGGEQFF	TGTGCCAGCAGCGTAGGACTAGCGGGATTCCCCGGGGGTGAGCAGTTCTTC
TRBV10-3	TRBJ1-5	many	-	CAISELDGRGGEPQHF	TGTGCCATCAGTGAGCTCGACGGACGTGGGGGAGAGCCCCAGCATTTT
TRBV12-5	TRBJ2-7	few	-	CASGLGTVTYEQYF	TGTGCTAGTGGTTTGGGGACAGTAACCTACGAGCAGTACTTC
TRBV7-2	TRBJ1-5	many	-	CASSPEGYSNQPQHF	TGTGCCAGCAGCCCAGAGGGGTATAGCAATCAGCCCCAGCATTTT
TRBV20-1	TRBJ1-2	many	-	CSARRGDSDYGYTF	TGCAGTGCTAGAAGGGGGGATTCTGACTATGGCTACACCTTC
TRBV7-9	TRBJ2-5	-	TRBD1	CASSLSRGQLQETQYF	TGTGCCAGCAGCTTATCGAGGGGGCAGCTACAAGAGACCCAGTACTTC
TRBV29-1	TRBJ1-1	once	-	CSVRTDSEAFF	TGCAGCGTTCGGACGGACTCTGAAGCTTTCTTT
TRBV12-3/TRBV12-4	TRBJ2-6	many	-	CASSFPLSGANVLTF	TGTGCCAGCAGTTTCCCCCTCTCTGGGGCCAACGTCCTGACTTTC
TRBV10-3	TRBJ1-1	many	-	CASGHRGTEAFF	TGTGCCAGCGGCCACAGAGGGACTGAAGCTTTCTTT
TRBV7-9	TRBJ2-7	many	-	CASSGGRHEQYF	TGTGCCAGCAGCGGGGGTCGCCACGAGCAGTACTTC
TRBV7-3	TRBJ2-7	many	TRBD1	CASSLNVGTAYEQYF	TGTGCCAGCAGCTTAAACGTCGGGACAGCATACGAGCAGTACTTC
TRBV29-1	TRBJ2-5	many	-	CSSSGGGETQYF	TGCAGCAGTTCAGGGGGAGGAGAGACCCAGTACTTC